This T cell receptor (beta chain) was identified in a study of cytomegalovirus exposure and HLA in healthy donors. The CDR3 is made up of 16 amino acids. CDR1 is SEHNR and CDR2 is FQNEAQ in the germline V gene (reference sequence). Notes on the study in general: It was reported that the classifier diagnosed cytomegalovirus status with high specificity and sensitivity in both the original and validation cohorts. A few CMV-associated chains were confirmed in vitro to be specific for CMV antigens. A link between a missense DCLRE1C variant and TCR beta V- and J-gene trimming emerged from a later analysis. The majority of TCR sequences were rare, yet some public TCRs appeared in many donors.

13 Jbeta primers and 60 Vbeta primers were used for the PCR. The method was immunoSEQ multiplex PCR; TCRdb's version includes in-frame clones alone and lacks a portion of them. The sample records about 130,000 clones, about 85% being singletons. Note on this clone: Its antigen is still unknown. Sequence at one end of the junction differs from germline and may be a read error.

The V call is TRBV7-9, the J call TRBJ2-7; TRBD1 matches 7 bases. The receptor was isolated from a boy aged 10-17 years in good health and CMV-seronegative. Input material: PBMCs. CDR3: CSSSPEQQGRGWEQYF. CDR3 nucleotide sequence: TGTTCCAGCAGCCCCGAACAACAGGGGCGCGGGTGGGAGCAGTACTTC.